These 16 T cell receptor beta chains share one sample of origin, sequenced in a study of regulatory T cells in long-lasting Graves disease. HTBI primers from iRepertoire and Arm-PCR of CDR3 regions yielded the TCR beta libraries. One entry per CDR3 protein results from TCRdb running MiXCR on the multiplex PCR reads. Here the sample spans about 210,000 distinct CDR3 sequences, around 19% being singletons. Sample time point: newly diagnosed GD, antithyroid drugs for less than 3 months. Making the TCR library involved RNA that had been extracted from PBMCs. These data were also filed under a second study, of T cells in Graves' hyperthyroidism and ophthalmopathy.

This material consisted of peripheral blood mononuclear cells (PBMCs), taken at new diagnosis, from a patient treated with antithyroid drugs. Receptor source: a woman aged 30 to 39 with Graves disease.

The sample holds many counts of this clonotype. This chain joins TRBV12-3 or TRBV12-4 and TRBJ1-1; D perhaps matches TRBD1 (5 bases). Deletions cut 0 bases from V and 5 bases from J, with 13 bases between. The CDR3 sequence is 15 residues long. The CDR3 DNA reads as TGTGCCAGCAGTTTAGCGGGGGTGACGGGGACTGAAGCTTTCTTT. This gives the protein CASSLAGVTGTEAFF.

This clonotype showed up many times. The rearrangement joins TRBV6-1 to TRBJ1-2, with TRBD1 matching over 9 bases. Germline CDR1 MNHNS, CDR2 SASEGT. This CDR3 comprises 15 residues. After removal of 2 bases from V and 3 bases from J, the junction contained 4 bases not matched to a gene. CDR3 region: CASSEPTGGHYGYTF. In DNA, the CDR3 is TGTGCCAGCAGTGAACCGACAGGGGGGCACTATGGCTACACCTTC.

This clonotype was seen ten or more times. The chain links TRBV10-3 to TRBJ1-2; D uncertain. Trimming left V 0 bases short and J 0 bases short, with 5 bases between. Germline V gives CDR1 ENHRY, CDR2 SYGVKD. This CDR3 spans 14 amino acids. This CDR3 is CAISESGTNYGYTF. Here the CDR3 DNA reads TGTGCCATCAGTGAGTCCGGGACTAACTATGGCTACACCTTC.

Points on this clonotype: The junction does not match germline at one end; this may be a read error. The DNA for the CDR3 is TGTGCCAGCCGCCGTGGACAGGGATATTTGGATGAGGAGTTCTTC. This codes for CASRRGQGYLDEEFF. The chain links TRBV3-1 to TRBJ2-1; 8 bases line up with TRBD1. CDR1 LGHDT and CDR2 YNNKEL come from the germline V gene (reference sequence). The CDR3 contains 15 residues.

Ten or more counts support this clonotype. The V call is TRBV28, the J call TRBJ1-5; no clear D gene. V lost 2 bases, J lost 6 bases, and 11 bases lay in between. The CDR3 covers 14 residues. The germline V gene has CDR1 MDHEN and CDR2 SYDVKM. The chain's CDR3 is CASSLGGISQPQHF. DNA of the CDR3: TGTGCCAGCAGTTTAGGTGGGATAAGTCAGCCCCAGCATTTT.

The sample holds many counts of this clonotype. The V call is TRBV27, the J call TRBJ1-6, with no clear D. V lost 7 bases, J lost 8 bases, and 9 bases lay in between. Germline loops: CDR1 MNHEY, CDR2 SMNVEV (reference sequence). This CDR3 comprises 12 residues. The CDR3: CASKQRDSPLHF. The CDR3, as DNA: TGTGCCAGCAAACAGAGGGATTCACCCCTCCACTTT.

Ten or more counts support this clonotype. The chain links TRBV20-1 to TRBJ1-5; D is possibly TRBD1 (5 bases). Trimming removed 3 bases at V and 6 bases at J, with 18 bases between. Germline V lookup: CDR1 DFQATT, CDR2 SNEGSKA (reference sequence). The CDR3 has 15 amino acids. The CDR3 protein is CSASPLHRRSQPQHF. The DNA of the CDR3 is TGCAGTGCTAGTCCCTTGCACAGGCGGAGTCAGCCCCAGCATTTT.

This clonotype was seen many times. The chain is built from TRBV11-3 and TRBJ1-3; D may be TRBD1 (6 bases). The V gene lost 4 bases and the J gene lost 10 bases, with 8 bases spanning the gap. This CDR3 contains 11 residues. The germline gives CDR1 SGHNT, CDR2 YENEEA. The CDR3 DNA follows: TGTGCCAGCAGCTCAACAGGGACCATATATTTT. Its protein product is CASSSTGTIYF.

Concerning this clonotype: A read error likely explains this, since a far larger clone differs by one base. The V gene is TRBV10-3, the J gene TRBJ1-1; D uncertain. Trimming took off 5 bases at V and 0 bases at J, with 7 bases between the two ends. Germline lookup yields CDR1 ENHRY and CDR2 SYGVKD. This CDR3 comprises 13 residues. The CDR3 DNA follows: TGTGCCATCAGTCTCCAGGTGAACACTGAAGCTTTCTTT. Translated: CAISLQVNTEAFF.

The sample holds many counts of this clonotype. J is TRBJ1-1 and V is TRBV30; 9 nucleotides agree with TRBD1. The CDR3 spans 13 residues. Germline CDR1 is GTSNPN and CDR2 is SVGIG (reference sequence). Germline trimming cut 5 bases from V and 6 bases from J; bases unmatched to any gene: 7. For the CDR3, the DNA is TGTGCCTGGGTTACAGGGGGCGCATCTGAAGCTTTCTTT. Translated: CAWVTGGASEAFF. The full variable domain, its missing parts supplied by reference TRBV30 and TRBJ1-1, is SQTIHQWPATLVQPVGSPLSLECTVEGTSNPNLYWYRQAAGRGLQLLFYSVGIGQISSEVPQNLSASRPQDRQFILSSKKLLLSDSGFYLCAWVTGGASEAFFGQGTRLTVV.

This clonotype was recorded many times. The chain employs TRBV6-2 or TRBV6-3 and TRBJ2-5, with D possibly TRBD2 on 6 matching bases. Germline values: CDR1 MNHEY, CDR2 SVGEGT. V shed 2 bases and J shed 1 base, with 17 bases lying between them. This CDR3 is built from 17 residues. CDR3 sequence (DNA): TGTGCCAGCAGTTACAAGTGGCCAGCGGGCCGCCAAGAGACCCAGTACTTC. Amino acid sequence: CASSYKWPAGRQETQYF.

The table lists this clonotype with many counts. CDR3 bases: TGTGCCAGTAGTCCCCGCCCTGGACTAGCGGGAGTAAATGAGCAGTTCTTC. As protein: CASSPRPGLAGVNEQFF. V is TRBV19 and J is TRBJ2-1; 13 nucleotides align to TRBD2. Looked up from germline, CDR1 is LNHDA and CDR2 is SQIVND (reference sequence). V was clipped by 5 bases and J by 7 bases; unmatched bases: 11. CDR3 length equals 17 residues.

This clonotype has ten or more counts. The chain combines TRBV20-1 with TRBJ1-1; TRBD1 aligns across 9 bases. The CDR3 is 15 residues long. V was clipped by 6 bases and J by 3 bases; unmatched bases: 11. CDR1 is DFQATT and CDR2 is SNEGSKA in the germline V gene (reference sequence). The CDR3 loop reads CSAQNTGGIDTEAFF. DNA for the CDR3: TGCAGTGCCCAAAACACAGGGGGCATCGACACTGAAGCTTTCTTT.

The DNA for the CDR3 is TGTGCCAGCAGTTTTGGACAGGGGAAGTATGGCTACACCTTC. This codes for CASSFGQGKYGYTF. The V gene is TRBV12-3 or TRBV12-4, the J gene TRBJ1-2, with 9 bases aligning to TRBD1. J gave up 5 bases and V 3 bases, and 4 bases lay outside the gene matches. The CDR3 consists of 14 residues.

This clonotype was seen at least ten times. The chain carries TRBV20-1 and TRBJ2-5; D ambiguous. There are 14 residues in the CDR3. The V and J ends lost 1 base and 4 bases respectively, with 13 bases between them. Germline assignment: CDR1 DFQATT and CDR2 SNEGSKA (reference sequence). CDR3 protein: CSARADPGPETQYF. CDR3 in DNA: TGCAGTGCTAGAGCCGACCCAGGTCCAGAGACCCAGTACTTC.

Remarks on this clonotype: Since a much larger clone is just one base distant, this may be a read error. V is TRBV2 and J is TRBJ2-2; possibly TRBD2 for D (7 bases). V lost 4 bases and J 4 bases, leaving 19 bases between the germline ends. Germline-derived CDR1 and CDR2 are SNHLY and FYNNEI. The CDR3 spans 17 residues. CDR3: CASSAGRGEAFTGELFF. DNA of the CDR3: TGTGCCAGCAGTGCGGGGAGGGGGGAAGCATTCACCGGGGAGCTGTTTTTT.